The sequence of this T cell receptor beta chain was determined in a study of regulatory T cells in long-lasting Graves disease. Study as a whole: The antithyroid drugs taken by newly diagnosed Graves' patients had been used for under 3 months. General study findings and limits: Newly diagnosed Graves' patients had higher TCR diversity than persistent ones. What was studied was peripheral blood only, and not thyroid tissue.

The time point here: newly diagnosed GD, antithyroid drugs for less than 3 months. TCR sequences were obtained from RNA taken from PBMCs. The TCR beta library used iRepertoire HTBI primers with Arm-PCR amplification of CDR3. A single record per CDR3 protein comes from TCRdb applying MiXCR to the multiplex PCR reads. Of about 460,000 distinct CDR3 sequences listed, about 15% are singletons. The table lists this clonotype with many counts. What it binds is unknown. The data were also submitted as part of a second study, on T cells in Graves' hyperthyroidism and ophthalmopathy. As that study records: Most clonotypes expanded in thyroid above 0.001 were likewise present in blood.

The clonotype was recovered from a woman in her 50s with Graves disease. Sequencing was performed on peripheral blood mononuclear cells (PBMCs), taken at new diagnosis, from a patient treated with antithyroid drugs.

The CDR3 loop is CASSLAGGAGELFF. The CDR3, as DNA: TGTGCCAGCAGCCTAGCGGGAGGCGCCGGGGAGCTGTTTTTT. This chain joins TRBV11-3 and TRBJ2-2, with TRBD2 matching over 11 bases. Germline assignment: CDR1 SGHNT and CDR2 YENEEA. J gave up 6 bases and V 5 bases, and 2 bases lay outside the gene matches. This CDR3 region has 14 residues.